Each of the 9 T cell receptor beta chains below was sequenced from the same sample in a study of OX40 agonist ivuxolimab in advanced cancers. TCRdb's table, derived via immunoSEQ multiplex PCR, lists solely in-frame clones and lacks some. The repertoire includes about 83,000 clones, about 86% of them detected once, and 1.5% to 2% sits in the top ten. The specimen comprised CD4+ or CD8+ T cells sorted from blood, sampled in a trial of the OX40 agonist ivuxolimab. The receptors originated from an adult with an advanced solid tumor such as melanoma, head and neck, liver or kidney cancer.

This clone has a single count. The rearrangement links TRBV2 to TRBJ1-1; 8 bases fit TRBD1. The trim removed 8 bases at V and 5 bases at J, leaving 10 bases unmatched. Looked up from germline, CDR1 is SNHLY and CDR2 is FYNNEI. The CDR3 consists of 14 residues. CDR3 loop: CASSRQGAGTEAFF. Here the CDR3 DNA reads TGTGCCAGCTCGAGGCAGGGGGCCGGGACTGAAGCTTTCTTT.

This clone was seen a few times. The J gene is TRBJ1-2, the V gene TRBV27, with TRBD1 matching over 7 bases. The CDR3 covers 13 residues. With 6 bases clipped from V and 7 bases from J, the junction kept 8 bases outside the gene matches. The V gene's germline CDR1 is MNHEY and CDR2 SMNVEV (reference sequence). The CDR3 sequence: CASRTGRPGGYTF. CDR3 nucleotide sequence: TGTGCCAGCAGGACAGGGAGGCCTGGTGGCTACACCTTC.

The chain links TRBV11-2 to TRBJ2-4, with unresolved D. Germline CDR1 SGHAT, CDR2 FQNNGV. Trimming took off 6 bases at V and 6 bases at J, with 12 bases between the two ends. The CDR3 is 13 residues long. DNA for the CDR3: TGTGCCAGCAGACACGTGAGTGGAAACATTCAGTACTTC. This sequence encodes CASRHVSGNIQYF.

This chain joins TRBV6-5 and TRBJ1-2, with D perhaps TRBD1 (6 bases). Germline values: CDR1 MNHEY, CDR2 SVGAGI. The CDR3 totals 15 residues. Trimming pared 2 bases from V and 4 bases from J, leaving 14 bases between. The CDR3 reads CASSYGGRGGYGYTF. The CDR3 DNA reads TGTGCCAGCAGTTACGGCGGGAGAGGGGGCTATGGCTACACCTTC.

This rearrangement joins TRBV4-1 to TRBJ2-7; D gene unclear. The length of the CDR3 is 16 residues. The V end lost 2 bases, the J end lost 7 bases, and 21 bases lay between the germline ends. Per germline, CDR1 MGHRA and CDR2 YSYEKL. This chain's CDR3 is CASSQTTRDPPTEQYF. The CDR3 DNA sequence: TGCGCCAGCAGCCAAACCACCCGAGACCCACCAACAGAGCAGTACTTC.

This chain joins TRBV5-4 and TRBJ2-1; 7 bases align to TRBD1. The germline CDR1 and CDR2 sequences are SGHNT and YYREEE (reference sequence). The CDR3 runs 15 residues. V trimming: 3 bases; J trimming: 3 bases; junction bases outside the gene matches: 6. CDR3 in amino acids: CASSSQGIDYNEQFF. The CDR3 DNA reads TGTGCCAGCAGCTCACAGGGGATAGACTACAATGAGCAGTTCTTC.

This chain uses TRBV28 with TRBJ2-7, with TRBD2 as a possible D gene (6 bases). This CDR3 contains 12 residues. With 8 bases removed from V and 3 bases from J, the gap between germline ends came to 11 bases. From germline, CDR1 is MDHEN and CDR2 SYDVKM. The CDR3 here is CASRGDGYEQYF. CDR3 nucleotide sequence: TGTGCCAGCCGCGGGGACGGCTACGAGCAGTACTTC.

The chain combines TRBV28 with TRBJ1-1, with TRBD1 identical over 8 bases. Germline CDR1 and CDR2: MDHEN and SYDVKM. J lost 1 base, V lost 5 bases, and 9 bases had no gene match. This CDR3 is built from 16 residues. This CDR3 is CASSTPLGTGNTEAFF. For the CDR3, the DNA is TGTGCCAGCAGTACTCCCCTCGGGACAGGGAACACTGAAGCTTTCTTT.

This chain uses TRBV5-4 with TRBJ1-6, with 10 positions matching TRBD1. With V trimmed by 2 bases and J by 8 bases, 4 bases remained unmatched. Looked up from germline, CDR1 is SGHNT and CDR2 is YYREEE (reference sequence). The CDR3 is 15 residues long. The CDR3 region has the DNA TGTGCCAGCAGCTTTGGAGGGACAGGGGATTCACCCCTCCACTTT. Protein: CASSFGGTGDSPLHF. The variable domain in full, with the rest retrieved from reference TRBV5-4 and TRBJ1-6, is ETGVTQSPTHLIKTRGQQVTLRCSSQSGHNTVSWYQQALGQGPQFIFQYYREEENGRGNFPPRFSGLQFPNYSSELNVNALELDDSALYLCASSFGGTGDSPLHFGNGTRLTVT.